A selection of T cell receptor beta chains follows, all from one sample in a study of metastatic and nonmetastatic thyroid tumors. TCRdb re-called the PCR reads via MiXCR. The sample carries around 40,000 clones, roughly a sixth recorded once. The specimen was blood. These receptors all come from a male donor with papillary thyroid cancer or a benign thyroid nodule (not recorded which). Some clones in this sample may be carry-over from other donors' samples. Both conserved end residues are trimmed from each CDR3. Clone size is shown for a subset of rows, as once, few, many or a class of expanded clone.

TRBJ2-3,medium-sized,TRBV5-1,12,ASSSGLEVDTQY
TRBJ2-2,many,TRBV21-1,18,ASSLTPPGLAGANTGELF
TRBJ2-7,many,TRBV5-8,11,ASSRPPAWEQY
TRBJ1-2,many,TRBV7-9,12,ASSLERTSSGYT
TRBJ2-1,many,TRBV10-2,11,ASNWGAGNEQF
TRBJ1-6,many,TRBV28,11,ASRGQANSPLH
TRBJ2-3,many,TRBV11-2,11,ASSGTGTDTQY
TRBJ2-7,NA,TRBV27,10,ARGLSTGEQY
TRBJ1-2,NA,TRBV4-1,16,ASSQDAPGGIIPYGYT
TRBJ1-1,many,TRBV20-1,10,SARETDREAF
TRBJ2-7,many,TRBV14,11,ASSPHLAGEQY
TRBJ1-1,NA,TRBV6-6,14,ASSYGTRQGGTEAF
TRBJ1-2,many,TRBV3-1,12,ASSQWTVTYGYT
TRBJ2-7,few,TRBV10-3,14,AINRNSGRACREQY
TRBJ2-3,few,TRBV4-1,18,ASSQERASGVSRSTDTQY
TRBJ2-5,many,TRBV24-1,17,ATSEDGPDRGPVQETQY
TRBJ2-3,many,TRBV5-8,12,ASSLHLTSGTQY
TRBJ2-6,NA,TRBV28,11,ASSLAGANVLT
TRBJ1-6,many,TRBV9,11,ASSVGGDSPLH
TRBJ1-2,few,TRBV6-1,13,VSRKTGLRYYGYT
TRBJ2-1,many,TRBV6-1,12,ASRPGQRSNEQF
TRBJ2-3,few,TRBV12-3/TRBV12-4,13,ASSLGAVRTDTQY
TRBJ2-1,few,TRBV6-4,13,ASREREGTYNEQF
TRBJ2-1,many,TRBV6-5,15,ASADRGRELAGGSQF
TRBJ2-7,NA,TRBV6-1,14,ASSPNTGTGFREQY
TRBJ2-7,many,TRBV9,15,ASSVAGLAGGNYEQY
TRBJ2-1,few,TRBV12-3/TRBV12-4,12,ASNLQQGAVEQF
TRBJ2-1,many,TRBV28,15,ASSLSVVSVSYNEQF
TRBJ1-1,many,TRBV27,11,ASSYLGHPEAF
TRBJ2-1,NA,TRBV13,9,ASSLGQGGF
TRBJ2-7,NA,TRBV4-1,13,ASSQDPGGDYEQY
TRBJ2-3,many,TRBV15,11,ATSRDETDTQY
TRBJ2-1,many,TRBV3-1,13,ASSQDSSLGDEQF
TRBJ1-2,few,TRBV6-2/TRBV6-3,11,ASSVPPLGGYT
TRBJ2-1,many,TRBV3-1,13,ASSHLRDRGNEQF
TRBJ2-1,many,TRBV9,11,ASSVGAVNEQF
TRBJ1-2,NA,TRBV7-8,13,ASSLRQGAIDGYT